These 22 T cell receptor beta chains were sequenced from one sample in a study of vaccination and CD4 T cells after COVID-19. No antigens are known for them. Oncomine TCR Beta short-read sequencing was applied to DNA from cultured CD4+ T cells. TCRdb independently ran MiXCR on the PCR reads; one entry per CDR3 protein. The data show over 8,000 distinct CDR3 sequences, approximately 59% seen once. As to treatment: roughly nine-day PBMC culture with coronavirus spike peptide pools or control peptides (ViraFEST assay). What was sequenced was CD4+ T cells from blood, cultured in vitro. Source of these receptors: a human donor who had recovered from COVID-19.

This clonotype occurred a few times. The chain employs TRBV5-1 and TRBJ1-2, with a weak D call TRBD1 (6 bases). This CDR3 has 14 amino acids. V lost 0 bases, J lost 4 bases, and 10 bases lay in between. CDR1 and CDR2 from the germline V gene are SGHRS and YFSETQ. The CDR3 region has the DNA TGCGCCAGCAGCTTGGCATCAGGGGCCTATGGCTACACCTTC. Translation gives CASSLASGAYGYTF.

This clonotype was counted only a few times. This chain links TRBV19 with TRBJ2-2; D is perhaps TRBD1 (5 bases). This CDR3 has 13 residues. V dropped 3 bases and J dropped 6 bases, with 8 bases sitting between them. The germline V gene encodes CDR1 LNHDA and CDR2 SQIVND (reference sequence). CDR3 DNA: TGTGCCAGTAGTATTAGGGGTTCCGGGGAGCTGTTTTTT. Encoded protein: CASSIRGSGELFF.

The CDR3 region is CASSLFGLALGEDNEQFF. The CDR3 DNA reads TGTGCCAGCAGTTTATTCGGACTAGCCCTGGGGGAGGACAATGAGCAGTTCTTC. The chain is built from TRBV27 and TRBJ2-1, with 8 bases that match TRBD2. J lost 5 bases, V lost 1 base, and 13 bases had no gene match. CDR1 MNHEY and CDR2 SMNVEV come from the germline V gene (reference sequence). This CDR3 spans 18 amino acids.

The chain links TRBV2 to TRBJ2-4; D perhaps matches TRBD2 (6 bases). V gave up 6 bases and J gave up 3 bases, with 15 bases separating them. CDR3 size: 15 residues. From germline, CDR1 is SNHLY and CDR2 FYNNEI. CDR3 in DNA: TGTGCCAGCAGGGATCGGGAGTTCAGCAAAAACATTCAGTACTTC. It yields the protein CASRDREFSKNIQYF.

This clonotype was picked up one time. CDR3 protein: CASGEIGDLYEQYF. The CDR3 region has the DNA TGTGCCAGCGGTGAGATAGGGGATTTATACGAGCAGTACTTC. The chain joins TRBV28 to TRBJ2-7; TRBD1 might be the D (5 bases). Germline CDR1 and CDR2: MDHEN and SYDVKM. The CDR3 runs to 14 residues. V lost 8 bases and J 4 bases, leaving 18 bases between the germline ends.

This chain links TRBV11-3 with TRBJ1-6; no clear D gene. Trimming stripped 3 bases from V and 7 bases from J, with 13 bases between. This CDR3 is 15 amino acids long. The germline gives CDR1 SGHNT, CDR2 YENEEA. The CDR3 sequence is CASSFGRPGNSPLHF. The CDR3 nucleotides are TGTGCCAGCAGCTTCGGACGGCCGGGGAATTCACCCCTCCACTTT.

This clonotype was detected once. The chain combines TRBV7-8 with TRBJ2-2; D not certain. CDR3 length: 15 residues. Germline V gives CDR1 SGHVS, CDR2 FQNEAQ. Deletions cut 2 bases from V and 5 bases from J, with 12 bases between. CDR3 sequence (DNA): TGTGCCAGCAGCTTATCGCAGCAGAGAACCGGGGAGCTGTTTTTT. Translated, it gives CASSLSQQRTGELFF. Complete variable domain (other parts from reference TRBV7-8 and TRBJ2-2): GAGVSQSPRYKVAKRGQDVALRCDPISGHVSLFWYQQALGQGPEFLTYFQNEAQLDKSGLPSDRFFAERPEGSVSTLKIQRTQQEDSAVYLCASSLSQQRTGELFFGEGSRLTVL.

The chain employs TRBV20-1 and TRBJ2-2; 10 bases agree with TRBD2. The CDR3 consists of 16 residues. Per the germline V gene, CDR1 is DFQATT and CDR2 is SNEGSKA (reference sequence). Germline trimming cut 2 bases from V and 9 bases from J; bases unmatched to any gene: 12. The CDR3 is CSARPSGRADIRELFF. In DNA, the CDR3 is TGCAGTGCTAGACCCAGCGGGAGGGCCGATATTAGGGAGCTGTTTTTT.

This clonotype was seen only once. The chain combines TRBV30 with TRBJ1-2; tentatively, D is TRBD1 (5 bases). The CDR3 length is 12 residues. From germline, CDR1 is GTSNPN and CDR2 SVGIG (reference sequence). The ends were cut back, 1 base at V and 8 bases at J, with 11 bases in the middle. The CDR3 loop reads CAWSGGRVGYTF. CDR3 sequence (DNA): TGTGCCTGGAGTGGAGGCAGGGTGGGCTACACCTTC.

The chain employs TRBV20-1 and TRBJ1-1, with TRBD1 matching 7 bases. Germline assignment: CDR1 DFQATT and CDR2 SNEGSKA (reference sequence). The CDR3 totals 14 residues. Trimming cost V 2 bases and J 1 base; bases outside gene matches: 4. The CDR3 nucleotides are TGCAGTGCTAGAACTGCAGGGGGGAACACTGAAGCTTTCTTT. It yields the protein CSARTAGGNTEAFF.

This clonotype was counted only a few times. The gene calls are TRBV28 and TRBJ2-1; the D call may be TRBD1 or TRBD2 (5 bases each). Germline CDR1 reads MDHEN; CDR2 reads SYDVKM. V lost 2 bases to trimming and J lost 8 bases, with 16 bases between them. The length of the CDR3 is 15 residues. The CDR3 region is CASSLPGRSQDEQFF. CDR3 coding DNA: TGTGCCAGCAGTTTACCGGGACGGTCGCAGGATGAGCAGTTCTTC.

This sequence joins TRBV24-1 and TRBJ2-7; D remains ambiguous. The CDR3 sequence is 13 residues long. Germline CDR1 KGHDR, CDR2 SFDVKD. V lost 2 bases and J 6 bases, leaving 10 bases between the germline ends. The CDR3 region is CATSDSSWAEQYF. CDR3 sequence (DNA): TGTGCCACCAGTGATTCCTCTTGGGCCGAGCAGTACTTC.

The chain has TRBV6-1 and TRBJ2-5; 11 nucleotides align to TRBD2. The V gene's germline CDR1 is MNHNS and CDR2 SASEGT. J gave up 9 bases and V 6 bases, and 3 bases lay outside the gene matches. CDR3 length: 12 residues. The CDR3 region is CASSLAGGAQYF. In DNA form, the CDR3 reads TGTGCCAGCAGCCTAGCGGGGGGTGCCCAGTACTTC.

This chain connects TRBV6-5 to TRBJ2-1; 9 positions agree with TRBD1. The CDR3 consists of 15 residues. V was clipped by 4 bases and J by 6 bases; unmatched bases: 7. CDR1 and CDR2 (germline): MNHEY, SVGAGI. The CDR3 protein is CASSSQGAPTNEQFF. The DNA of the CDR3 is TGTGCCAGCAGTTCACAGGGGGCCCCTACCAATGAGCAGTTCTTC.

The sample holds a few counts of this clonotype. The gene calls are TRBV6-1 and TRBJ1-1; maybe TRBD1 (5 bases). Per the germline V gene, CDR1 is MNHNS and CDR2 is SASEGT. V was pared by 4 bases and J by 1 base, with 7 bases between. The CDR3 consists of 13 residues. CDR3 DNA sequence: TGTGCCAGCAGTGCCCAGGGGAACACTGAAGCTTTCTTT. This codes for CASSAQGNTEAFF.

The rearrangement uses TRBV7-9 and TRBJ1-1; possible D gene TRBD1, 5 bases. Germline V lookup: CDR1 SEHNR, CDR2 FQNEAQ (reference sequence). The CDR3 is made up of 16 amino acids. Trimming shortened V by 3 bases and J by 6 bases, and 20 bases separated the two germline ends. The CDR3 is CASSFTVGRGRPEAFF. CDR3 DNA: TGTGCCAGCAGCTTTACGGTGGGGAGGGGTAGGCCTGAAGCTTTCTTT.

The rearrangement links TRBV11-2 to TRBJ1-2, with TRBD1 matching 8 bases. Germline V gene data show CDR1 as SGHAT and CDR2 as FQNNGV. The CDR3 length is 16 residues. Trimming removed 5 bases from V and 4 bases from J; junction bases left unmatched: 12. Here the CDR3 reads CASSQPGTGQLYGYTF. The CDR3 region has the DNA TGTGCCAGCAGCCAGCCCGGGACAGGCCAACTCTATGGCTACACCTTC.

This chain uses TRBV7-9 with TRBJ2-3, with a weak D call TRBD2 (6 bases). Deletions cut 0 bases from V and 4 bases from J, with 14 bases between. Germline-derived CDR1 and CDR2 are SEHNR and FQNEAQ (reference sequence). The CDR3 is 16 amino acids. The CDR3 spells CASSLAGWGGADTQYF. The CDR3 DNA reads TGTGCCAGCAGCTTAGCGGGCTGGGGCGGGGCAGATACGCAGTATTTT. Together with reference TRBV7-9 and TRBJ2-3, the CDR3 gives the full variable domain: DTGVSQNPRHKITKRGQNVTFRCDPISEHNRLYWYRQTLGQGPEFLTYFQNEAQLEKSRLLSDRFSAERPKGSFSTLEIQRTEQGDSAMYLCASSLAGWGGADTQYFGPGTRLTVL.

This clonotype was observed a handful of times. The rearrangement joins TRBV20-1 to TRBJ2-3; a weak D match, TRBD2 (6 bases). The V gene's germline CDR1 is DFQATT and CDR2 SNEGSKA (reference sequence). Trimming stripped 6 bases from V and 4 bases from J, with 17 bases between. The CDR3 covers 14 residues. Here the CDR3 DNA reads TGCAGTGCGATACGGGGGATCACGGCAGATACGCAGTATTTT. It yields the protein CSAIRGITADTQYF.

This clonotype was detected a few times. The CDR3 is CASSLENSAADTEAFF. The DNA for the CDR3 is TGTGCCAGCAGCTTGGAAAACAGCGCGGCGGACACTGAAGCTTTCTTT. The rearrangement joins TRBV7-2 to TRBJ1-1; D gene unclear. Germline V gives CDR1 SGHTA, CDR2 FQGNSA. Trimming stripped 3 bases from V and 3 bases from J, with 17 bases between. There are 16 residues in the CDR3.

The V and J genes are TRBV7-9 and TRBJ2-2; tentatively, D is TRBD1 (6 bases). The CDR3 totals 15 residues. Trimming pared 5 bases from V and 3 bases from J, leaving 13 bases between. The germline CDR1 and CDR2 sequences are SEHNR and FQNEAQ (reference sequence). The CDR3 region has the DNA TGTGCCAGCAGCCCCAGGGGCTCGCACACCGGGGAGCTGTTTTTT. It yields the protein CASSPRGSHTGELFF.

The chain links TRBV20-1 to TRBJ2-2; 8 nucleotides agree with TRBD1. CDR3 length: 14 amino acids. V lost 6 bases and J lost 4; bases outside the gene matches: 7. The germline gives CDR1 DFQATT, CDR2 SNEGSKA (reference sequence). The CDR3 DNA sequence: TGCAGTGCGGCCGGGACAGGAGCCACCGGGGAGCTGTTTTTT. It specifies CSAAGTGATGELFF.